The 21 T cell receptor beta chains presented below share a single source sample, sequenced in a study of radiation and T cells in renal cell carcinoma. Time point: blood 4 weeks post-SBRT, at nephrectomy. The treatment was: 15 Gy SBRT to primary tumor, nephrectomy 4 weeks later. Sequencing was performed with immunoSEQ multiplex PCR; in TCRdb, only in-frame clones are kept and a portion is missing. The sample carries some 44,000 clones, 65% to 85% recorded once. Sequences were derived from blood, sampled from a patient whose treatment included radiotherapy and nephrectomy. These TCRs come from a woman in her sixties or seventies with renal cell carcinoma.

This chain links TRBV5-1 with TRBJ2-7, with TRBD1 identical over 8 bases. Germline values: CDR1 SGHRS, CDR2 YFSETQ. This CDR3 spans 14 amino acids. With V trimmed by 3 bases and J by 0 bases, 2 bases remained unmatched. CDR3 bases: TGCGCCAGCAGCTCCGGGACAGGCTCCTACGAGCAGTACTTC. Translation gives CASSSGTGSYEQYF.

Note on this clone: The sample carries other DNA sequences with the same CDR3. This chain connects TRBV10-3 to TRBJ2-2; a weak D match, TRBD2 (6 bases). This CDR3 comprises 16 residues. Germline-derived CDR1 and CDR2 are ENHRY and SYGVKD. V was clipped by 0 bases and J by 0 bases, with 8 bases between them. CDR3 residues: CAISESGGTNTGELFF. The CDR3 coding sequence is TGTGCCATCAGTGAGTCGGGGGGTACGAACACCGGGGAGCTGTTTTTT.

This clone was detected only once. The genes are TRBV6-5 and TRBJ1-3, with 8 bases identical to TRBD1. Germline CDR1 reads MNHEY; CDR2 reads SVGAGI. The V segment lost 0 bases and the J segment 4 bases; nucleotides outside the gene matches: 2. There are 15 residues in the CDR3. The CDR3 region is CASSYSGTGGNTIYF. The DNA for the CDR3 is TGTGCCAGCAGTTACTCCGGGACAGGCGGAAACACCATATATTTT.

The chain is built from TRBV19 and TRBJ1-2, with TRBD1 identical over 7 bases. V lost 5 bases and J lost 7; bases outside the gene matches: 13. The CDR3 is made up of 15 amino acids. The germline gives CDR1 LNHDA, CDR2 SQIVND (reference sequence). CDR3 loop: CASSSTGTALGGYTF. CDR3 bases: TGTGCCAGTAGTTCAACCGGGACAGCCCTCGGTGGCTACACCTTC.

This rearrangement joins TRBV28 to TRBJ1-2; D is perhaps TRBD1 (5 bases). CDR1 is MDHEN, CDR2 SYDVKM, per germline. V was shortened by 5 bases and J by 8 bases, with 18 bases between the two germline ends. The CDR3 covers 14 residues. CDR3 in amino acids: CASSPGDPGLGYTF. For the CDR3, the DNA is TGTGCCAGCAGTCCCGGGGACCCGGGGCTCGGCTACACCTTC.

The table lists this clone with a count of one. The chain links TRBV27 to TRBJ1-2, with 10 positions matching TRBD1. The CDR3 sequence is 18 residues long. The germline gives CDR1 MNHEY, CDR2 SMNVEV (reference sequence). Unmatched junction bases numbered 11, after V lost 0 bases and J lost 4 bases. In DNA form, the CDR3 reads TGTGCCAGCAGTTTATCGAGTTCCCGGGACAGGGGATCCTATGGCTACACCTTC. Protein sequence: CASSLSSSRDRGSYGYTF.

CDR3 coding DNA: TGTGCCAGCAGTTTACAGGGGAGTCTATGGAATGAGCAGTTCTTC. Its translation: CASSLQGSLWNEQFF. The rearrangement links TRBV6-5 to TRBJ2-1; 7 nucleotides align to TRBD1. CDR1 is MNHEY and CDR2 is SVGAGI in the germline V gene. The length of the CDR3 is 15 residues. V was pared by 4 bases and J by 7 bases, with 10 bases of the junction left unmatched.

This chain links TRBV2 with TRBJ2-2, with D tentatively TRBD1 (5 bases). The germline V gene encodes CDR1 SNHLY and CDR2 FYNNEI. This CDR3 contains 15 residues. V was trimmed by 2 bases and J by 2 bases, leaving 9 bases between them. As DNA, the CDR3 is TGTGCCAGCAGTGAATACAGGTTCAACACCGGGGAGCTGTTTTTT. Its translation: CASSEYRFNTGELFF.

This clone was recorded only once. The rearrangement joins TRBV30 to TRBJ1-1; D ambiguous. Per the germline V gene, CDR1 is GTSNPN and CDR2 is SVGIG (reference sequence). Trimming cost V 0 bases and J 4 bases, with 9 bases left between them. This CDR3 contains 13 residues. The DNA of the CDR3 is TGTGCCTGGAGTGTCGAAGGGAGCACTGAAGCTTTCTTT. Protein product: CAWSVEGSTEAFF.

The CDR3 sequence: CASSLENRRQGYGYTF. The CDR3, as DNA: TGCGCCAGCAGCTTGGAAAACCGCCGACAGGGTTATGGCTACACCTTC. This chain joins TRBV5-1 and TRBJ1-2, with 7 bases that match TRBD1. Unmatched junction bases numbered 10, after V lost 0 bases and J lost 5 bases. Germline V lookup: CDR1 SGHRS, CDR2 YFSETQ. The CDR3 consists of 16 residues.

The chain links TRBV7-2 to TRBJ2-1; 11 nucleotides match TRBD2. V lost 5 bases and J lost 6; bases outside the gene matches: 6. Germline lookup yields CDR1 SGHTA and CDR2 FQGNSA. The length of the CDR3 is 15 residues. The CDR3 loop is CASSPNGLAGNEQFF. The DNA for the CDR3 is TGTGCCAGCAGCCCAAACGGACTAGCGGGCAATGAGCAGTTCTTC.

There are a few counts of this clone. The V call is TRBV19, the J call TRBJ1-2, with 10 bases fitting TRBD1. The CDR3 extends over 15 amino acids. The J segment lost 5 bases and the V segment lost 7 bases, leaving 10 bases of the junction unmatched. Germline-derived CDR1 and CDR2 are LNHDA and SQIVND (reference sequence). CDR3 in amino acids: CASTKVGTGVYGYTF. For the CDR3, the DNA is TGTGCCAGTACCAAAGTTGGGACAGGGGTGTATGGCTACACCTTC.

The chain links TRBV9 to TRBJ1-5; D perhaps matches TRBD1 (5 bases). With 2 bases removed from V and 7 bases from J, the gap between germline ends came to 13 bases. The germline V gene has CDR1 SGDLS and CDR2 YYNGEE. The CDR3 consists of 14 residues. Here the CDR3 DNA reads TGTGCCAGCAGCGTCGACGGGGCTGGGCAGCCCCAGCATTTT. Translating it yields CASSVDGAGQPQHF.

The rearrangement joins TRBV29-1 to TRBJ1-1; D is unresolved. The ends were cut back, 5 bases at V and 1 base at J, with 11 bases in the middle. CDR1 SQVTM and CDR2 ANQGSEA come from the germline V gene. This CDR3 region has 13 residues. CDR3: CSVKTRENTEAFF. Written as DNA, the CDR3 is TGCAGCGTTAAAACAAGAGAGAACACTGAAGCTTTCTTT.

This clone has more than one count but fewer than ten. The chain combines TRBV6-6 with TRBJ1-6; possible D gene TRBD1, 6 bases. Per the germline V gene, CDR1 is MNHNY and CDR2 is SVGAGI (reference sequence). This CDR3 is built from 14 residues. V lost 8 bases, J lost 10 bases, and 18 bases lay in between. The CDR3 region has the DNA TGTGCCAGCGGATTCGGGGGGCAAGTCTCACCCCTCCACTTT. Its protein is CASGFGGQVSPLHF.

The chain combines TRBV5-4 with TRBJ1-4; 7 bases align to TRBD1. Looked up from germline, CDR1 is SGHNT and CDR2 is YYREEE (reference sequence). After removal of 4 bases from V and 3 bases from J, the junction contained 6 bases not matched to a gene. The CDR3 is 15 residues long. CDR3 nucleotide sequence: TGTGCCAGCAGCGCTCAGGGGGGGTCTAATGAAAAACTGTTTTTT. It encodes CASSAQGGSNEKLFF. The whole variable domain, remainder taken from reference TRBV5-4 and TRBJ1-4, is ETGVTQSPTHLIKTRGQQVTLRCSSQSGHNTVSWYQQALGQGPQFIFQYYREEENGRGNFPPRFSGLQFPNYSSELNVNALELDDSALYLCASSAQGGSNEKLFFGSGTQLSVL.

The chain links TRBV4-1 to TRBJ2-7, with 8 bases that match TRBD2. The J segment lost 2 bases and the V segment lost 1 base, leaving 7 bases of the junction unmatched. The CDR3 contains 16 residues. The germline CDR1 and CDR2 sequences are MGHRA and YSYEKL. As DNA, the CDR3 is TGCGCCAGCAGCCAAGGTTTAGCGGGAAGGACCTACGAGCAGTACTTC. Protein product: CASSQGLAGRTYEQYF.

This sequence joins TRBV7-2 and TRBJ1-4, with D unclear. Trimming took off 5 bases at V and 0 bases at J, with 10 bases between the two ends. The CDR3 length is 15 residues. Germline V gives CDR1 SGHTA, CDR2 FQGNSA. CDR3 nucleotides: TGTGCCAGCAGCCCCCGGCGTGCAACTAATGAAAAACTGTTTTTT. The encoded protein is CASSPRRATNEKLFF.

The V and J genes are TRBV7-6 and TRBJ2-7; TRBD2 aligns across 8 bases. This CDR3 has 14 residues. Trimming at V came to 5 bases and at J to 3 bases, leaving 6 bases not matched to a gene. Looked up from germline, CDR1 is SGHVS and CDR2 is FNYEAQ. The chain's CDR3 is CASSPTLADYEQYF. The CDR3, as DNA: TGTGCCAGCAGCCCAACACTAGCGGACTACGAGCAGTACTTC.

The chain recombines TRBV7-3 with TRBJ2-6; 9 bases align to TRBD1. The CDR3 runs to 16 residues. Looked up from germline, CDR1 is SGHTA and CDR2 is FQGTGA. After removal of 5 bases from V and 1 base from J, the junction contained 3 bases not matched to a gene. For the CDR3, the DNA is TGTGCCAGCAGCCAACAGGGGGCATCTGGGGCCAACGTCCTGACTTTC. Translating it yields CASSQQGASGANVLTF. The whole variable domain, filled in from reference TRBV7-3 and TRBJ2-6, reads GAGVSQTPSNKVTEKGKYVELRCDPISGHTALYWYRQSLGQGPEFLIYFQGTGAADDSGLPNDRFFAVRPEGSVSTLKIQRTERGDSAVYLCASSQQGASGANVLTFGAGSRLTVL.

CDR3 nucleotides: TGCGCCAGCAGCCATGGGCTCATTATGGGAGGGGCAGGGTATGGCTACACCTTC. It encodes CASSHGLIMGGAGYGYTF. The rearrangement links TRBV4-1 to TRBJ1-2; TRBD1 is a possible D gene (5 bases). With 3 bases removed from V and 5 bases from J, the gap between germline ends came to 25 bases. Per the germline V gene, CDR1 is MGHRA and CDR2 is YSYEKL. The CDR3 length is 18 residues.